This passage covers 18 T cell receptor delta chains from one sample sequenced in a study of DNA immune sequencing with unique molecular identifiers (dated by TCRdb to 2018 to 2021). The library was prepared using multiplex PCR. The data were produced on an Illumina MiniSeq. Genomic DNA was amplified with a 32-plex assay using primers for all 8 TRDV and 4 TRDJ genes covering the CDR3. During 3 cycles of barcoding PCR, a 12-nucleotide UMI was attached, and a second PCR using Illumina adapter primers followed. After TCRdb called clones again from the public reads with CATT, rows with identical DNA were merged. A total of a few thousand delta-chain clones appear in this sample, about 12% of them only once. The top ten hold around 56% of the sample. Input material: gamma-delta T cells enriched from blood buffy coat, or unenriched PBMCs (not recorded which). The receptors were gathered from a human donor in good health.

In this sample, this clone turned up a few times. The mismatch at residue 8 between this DNA's translation and the TCRdb protein of a much larger clone likely reflects a read error; the protein shown is translated from the DNA. The CDR3 protein is CACDQIKKEPSWDTRQMFF. The CDR3 DNA is TGTGCCTGTGACCAAATCAAGAAGGAGCCCTCCTGGGACACCCGACAGATGTTTTTC. The rearrangement links TRDV2 to TRDJ3; no clear D. The V and J ends lost 3 bases and 0 bases respectively, with 17 bases between them. CDR1 and CDR2 (germline): GEAIGNYY, EKD. The CDR3 is 19 amino acids.

V is TRDV1 and J is TRDJ1; 11 bases align to TRDD3. TCRdb offers no J gene call, so here the DNA was matched to germline to obtain one. Germline CDR1 TSWWSYY, CDR2 QGS. The CDR3 is 19 amino acids. V was pared by 0 bases and J by 2 bases, with 11 bases of the junction left unmatched. The CDR3 sequence is CALGELGVLGDSRTDKLIF. The CDR3 nucleotides are TGTGCTCTTGGGGAACTAGGGGTACTGGGGGATAGTCGTACCGATAAACTCATCTTT.

The chain links TRDV1 to TRDJ2, with 12 positions matching TRDD3. The J gene was not available in TCRdb and was assigned here by matching the DNA to germline segments. V dropped 5 bases and J dropped 0; count of bases not matched to a gene: 10. This CDR3 contains 19 residues. CDR1 and CDR2 (germline): TSWWSYY, QGS. The CDR3 region is CALGPHWGIPGALTAQLFF. Here the CDR3 DNA reads TGTGCTCTTGGGCCCCACTGGGGGATACCCGGAGCTTTGACAGCACAACTCTTCTTT.

This clone showed up many times. The chain joins TRDV2 to TRDJ3; TRDD3 agrees at 9 bases. Losses at the gene ends were 8 bases for V and 0 bases for J; bases not matched to a gene: 13. Germline lookup yields CDR1 GEAIGNYY and CDR2 EKD. This CDR3 region has 19 residues. CDR3 DNA: TGTGCCTCCGACGCTCTGGGGGATGAGAGCTCCTGGGACACCCGACAGATGTTTTTC. Encoded protein: CASDALGDESSWDTRQMFF.

In regard to this clone: This same CDR3 is encoded by further DNA sequences in the sample. The chain employs TRDV2 and TRDJ1, with 8 bases aligning to TRDD3. V shed 3 bases and J 0 bases; nucleotides not matched to a gene: 11. Germline V CDR1 and CDR2: GEAIGNYY, EKD. The CDR3 extends over 17 amino acids. The CDR3 region has the DNA TGTGCCTGTGACTCGTTACTGGGGGCTCCCAACACCGATAAACTCATCTTT. It translates to CACDSLLGAPNTDKLIF.

This clone was counted only a few times. TCRdb shows a much larger clone's protein in place of this DNA's translation, and the two differ at residue 12, likely through a read error; the protein shown is translated from the DNA. This chain links TRDV2 with TRDJ3, with TRDD3 matching 9 bases. Trimming took 4 bases from V and 2 from J; bases not matched to a gene: 14. From germline, CDR1 is GEAIGNYY and CDR2 EKD. The CDR3 loop spans 20 amino acids. The CDR3 loop is CACDPIVLGESPWDTRQMFF. The DNA for the CDR3 is TGTGCCTGTGATCCCATTGTACTGGGGGAAAGCCCCTGGGACACCCGACAGATGTTTTTC.

This clone was seen only a few times. This may be a read error: a much more frequent sequence differs by one nucleotide. V is TRDV2 and J is TRDJ1; TRDD3 matches at 8 bases. The CDR3 has 16 residues. Germline V CDR1 and CDR2: GEAIGNYY, EKD. Written as DNA, the CDR3 is TGTGCCCGTGACACCTTGGTACTGGGGGACACCGATAAACTCATCTTT. This encodes CARDTLVLGDTDKLIF.

CDR3 loop: CAASAGSYTGTGGPAGWTDKLIF. The DNA of the CDR3 is TGTGCAGCAAGCGCGGGTTCCTATACTGGGACTGGGGGGCCGGCGGGTTGGACCGATAAACTCATCTTT. The chain carries TRAV29/DV5 and TRDJ1; TRDD3 matches 8 bases. TCRdb carries no J gene annotation; the J gene was assigned here by matching the DNA with germline. Germline CDR1 and CDR2: NSMFDY and ISSIKDK. With V trimmed by 0 bases and J by 2 bases, 30 bases remained unmatched. This CDR3 is built from 23 residues.

With regard to this clone: TCRdb's protein, taken from a much larger clone, differs from this DNA's translation at residue 7, likely owing to a read error; the protein displayed comes from the DNA. The chain combines TRDV2 with TRDJ1; D not resolved. The CDR3 runs 17 residues. The V and J ends lost 1 base and 0 bases respectively, with 17 bases between them. Germline CDR1 reads GEAIGNYY; CDR2 reads EKD. The CDR3 sequence: CACDTLEDGKYTDKLIF. CDR3 nucleotides: TGTGCCTGTGACACTCTGGAGGATGGAAAGTACACCGATAAACTCATCTTT.

Of note for this clone: Translating this DNA gives a protein that differs at residue 15 from the TCRdb one, which belongs to a much larger clone; a read error is likely, and the protein shown is this translation. This same CDR3 is encoded by further DNA sequences in the sample. The chain employs TRDV2 and TRDJ1; 11 nucleotides agree with TRDD3. Germline V gene sequence: CDR1 GEAIGNYY, CDR2 EKD. This CDR3 has 18 amino acids. The CDR3 region has the DNA TGTGCCTGTGACACCGTAACCACACTGGGGGATAATGGCGATAACCTCATCTTT. The encoded protein is CACDTVTTLGDNGDNLIF.

In regard to this clone: A far larger clone differs by one base, so this is likely a read error. In the same sample, other DNA sequences code for this CDR3. This chain uses TRDV2 with TRDJ1; 11 bases fit TRDD3. The CDR3 runs to 19 residues. J gave up 0 bases and V 0 bases, and 11 bases lay outside the gene matches. The germline V gene has CDR1 GEAIGNYY and CDR2 EKD. For the CDR3, the DNA is TGTGCCTGTGACACCGTATCGAACTGGGGGATATCGGACACCGATAAACTCATCTTT. Translated, it gives CACDTVSNWGISDTDKLIF.

Remarks on this clone: Translating this DNA gives a protein that differs at residue 18 from the TCRdb one, which belongs to a much larger clone; a read error is likely, and the protein shown is this translation. The chain recombines TRDV2 with TRDJ1; 13 nucleotides align to TRDD3. The CDR3 is made up of 20 amino acids. CDR1 is GEAIGNYY, CDR2 EKD, per germline. CDR3 protein: CACDTVATGGYGGYTDKHIF. CDR3 nucleotide sequence: TGTGCCTGTGACACCGTCGCTACTGGGGGATACGGAGGGTACACCGATAAACACATCTTT.

This clone occurred a few times. A read error likely explains this, since a far larger clone differs by one base. Other DNA sequences of this sample code for an identical CDR3. V and J are TRDV2 and TRDJ3; 13 bases agree with TRDD3. CDR3 size: 20 residues. The trim removed 4 bases at V and 0 bases at J, leaving 8 bases unmatched. Germline CDR1 and CDR2: GEAIGNYY and EKD. Written as DNA, the CDR3 is TGTGCCTGTGATCTCGTACTGGGGGATACGGGCTCCTGGGACACCCGACAGATGTTTTTC. As protein: CACDLVLGDTGSWDTRQMFF.

This clone came up many times. The chain couples TRDV2 to TRDJ1; 12 bases line up with TRDD3. From germline, CDR1 is GEAIGNYY and CDR2 EKD. The junction had 15 bases not matched to a gene; V was cut back by 4 bases and J by 4 bases. This CDR3 contains 18 residues. CDR3: CACEALGDTTKAGDKLIF. The DNA for the CDR3 is TGTGCCTGTGAAGCTCTGGGGGATACGACGAAGGCAGGCGATAAACTCATCTTT.

In this sample, this clone turned up many times. TCRdb's protein, taken from a much larger clone, differs from this DNA's translation at residue 10, likely owing to a read error; the protein displayed comes from the DNA. The chain carries TRDV2 and TRDJ1, with TRDD3 matching 11 bases. This CDR3 region has 15 residues. Trimming cost V 5 bases and J 4 bases; bases outside gene matches: 8. Looked up from germline, CDR1 is GEAIGNYY and CDR2 is EKD. CDR3 residues: CACAQLGDRVDKLIF. CDR3 in DNA: TGTGCCTGTGCCCAACTGGGGGATAGGGTCGATAAACTCATCTTT.

Turning to this clone: A read error is the likely source, as a far larger clone sits one nucleotide away. The same CDR3 can be traced to other DNA sequences in this sample. The rearrangement links TRDV2 to TRDJ1, with 11 bases fitting TRDD3. J gave up 4 bases and V 5 bases, and 8 bases lay outside the gene matches. Germline V gene sequence: CDR1 GEAIGNYY, CDR2 EKD. This CDR3 is built from 15 residues. The DNA of the CDR3 is TGTGCCTGTGCGCAACTGGGGGATAGGGACGATAAACTCATCTTT. Translating it yields CACAQLGDRDDKLIF.

Comments on this clone: The protein held in TCRdb is that of a much larger clone and does not match this DNA's translation at residue 4, likely because of a read error; the protein shown is translated from the DNA. The V call is TRDV2, the J call TRDJ1; D remains ambiguous. CDR3 size: 15 residues. Germline V gives CDR1 GEAIGNYY, CDR2 EKD. In DNA, the CDR3 is TGTGCCTGTAACACCGTAGGGAGTTACACCGATAAACTCATCTTT. Protein sequence: CACNTVGSYTDKLIF.

This clone has a handful of counts. This DNA's translation and the protein TCRdb lists, from a much larger clone, do not match at residue 10, likely due to a read error; the protein shown is translated from the DNA. The chain employs TRDV2 and TRDJ1, with 7 bases aligning to TRDD2. This CDR3 has 18 amino acids. The germline CDR1 and CDR2 sequences are GEAIGNYY and EKD. Trimming cost V 0 bases and J 3 bases; bases outside gene matches: 15. This CDR3 is CACDTVPTASAVSDKLIF. DNA for the CDR3: TGTGCCTGTGACACCGTTCCTACTGCGTCGGCAGTTTCCGATAAACTCATCTTT.